The 12 T cell receptor beta chains below come from one sample, sequenced in a study of T cell repertoires in ileal Crohn's disease. Sequencing was performed with immunoSEQ multiplex PCR; in TCRdb, only in-frame clones are kept and a portion is missing. The table lists a few thousand clones, 76% of them singletons. What was sequenced was ileal tissue. These receptors came from an adult with Crohn's disease.

Notes on this clone: Different DNA sequences within this sample yield the same CDR3. CDR3 bases: TGTGCCAGCAGTTCCCCCGGACAGGGGATCTACGAGCAGTACTTC. Amino acid sequence: CASSSPGQGIYEQYF. This chain links TRBV6-5 with TRBJ2-7; 9 positions agree with TRBD1. This CDR3 contains 15 residues. V lost 4 bases, J lost 3 bases, and 7 bases stayed unmatched. Per the germline V gene, CDR1 is MNHEY and CDR2 is SVGAGI.

This clone has a handful of counts. This sequence joins TRBV14 and TRBJ2-2, with 7 nucleotides matching TRBD1. With 2 bases clipped from V and 5 bases from J, the junction kept 8 bases outside the gene matches. CDR3 size: 16 residues. The germline gives CDR1 SGHDN, CDR2 FVKESK. The CDR3: CASSQPWAGGTGELFF. DNA for the CDR3: TGTGCCAGCAGCCAACCCTGGGCAGGGGGAACCGGGGAGCTGTTTTTT. The full variable domain, completed using reference TRBV14 and TRBJ2-2, is EAGVTQFPSHSVIEKGQTVTLRCDPISGHDNLYWYRRVMGKEIKFLLHFVKESKQDESGMPNNRFLAERTGGTYSTLKVQPAELEDSGVYFCASSQPWAGGTGELFFGEGSRLTVL.

The chain is built from TRBV7-9 and TRBJ1-3; 7 bases match TRBD1. Germline CDR1 SEHNR, CDR2 FQNEAQ (reference sequence). CDR3 length equals 16 residues. The junction had 7 bases not matched to a gene; V was cut back by 5 bases and J by 0 bases. The CDR3 DNA is TGTGCCAGCAGCATGGGACAGCCAAACTCTGGAAACACCATATATTTT. Translating it yields CASSMGQPNSGNTIYF.

The chain is built from TRBV6-1 and TRBJ1-2; TRBD1 agrees at 10 bases. CDR1 and CDR2 (germline): MNHNS, SASEGT. The CDR3 loop spans 15 amino acids. The V and J ends lost 6 bases and 0 bases, in that order; junction bases with no gene match: 4. Here the CDR3 DNA reads TGTGCCAGCAGGGGGACAGGGGAAACTAACTATGGCTACACCTTC. Its translation: CASRGTGETNYGYTF.

In DNA form, the CDR3 reads TGCGCCAGCAGAGGGGACGGGAGCTCCTATAATTCACCCCTCCACTTT. Protein product: CASRGDGSSYNSPLHF. The chain uses TRBV10-2 and TRBJ1-6, with D maybe TRBD1 (5 bases). The CDR3 sequence is 16 residues long. Per the germline V gene, CDR1 is WSHSY and CDR2 is SAAADI. Trimming left V 6 bases short and J 0 bases short, with 12 bases between.

The chain combines TRBV7-8 with TRBJ2-5; 8 bases agree with TRBD2. CDR1 is SGHVS, CDR2 FQNEAQ, per germline. The CDR3 extends over 14 amino acids. With V trimmed by 1 base and J by 4 bases, 2 bases remained unmatched. Here the CDR3 DNA reads TGTGCCAGCAGCTTAGTAGCGGGGTCAGAGACCCAGTACTTC. It translates to CASSLVAGSETQYF. Using reference TRBV7-8 and TRBJ2-5 for the parts outside the CDR3, the full variable domain is GAGVSQSPRYKVAKRGQDVALRCDPISGHVSLFWYQQALGQGPEFLTYFQNEAQLDKSGLPSDRFFAERPEGSVSTLKIQRTQQEDSAVYLCASSLVAGSETQYFGPGTRLLVL.

This rearrangement joins TRBV2 to TRBJ1-1; TRBD1 agrees at 11 bases. Germline loops: CDR1 SNHLY, CDR2 FYNNEI. Trimming took 3 bases from V and 4 from J; bases not matched to a gene: 1. This CDR3 is 14 amino acids long. The DNA for the CDR3 is TGTGCCAGCAGTGAGGGACAGGGGGTCACTGAAGCTTTCTTT. Residues: CASSEGQGVTEAFF.

In DNA form, the CDR3 reads TGTGCCAGTAGTATTTGGACAGTGCACTTAGAGCGGCAGCCCCAGCATTTT. It encodes CASSIWTVHLERQPQHF. The V gene is TRBV19, the J gene TRBJ1-5, with D possibly TRBD1 on 6 matching bases. V lost 3 bases and J 7 bases, leaving 22 bases between the germline ends. The CDR3 length is 17 residues. Germline-derived CDR1 and CDR2 are LNHDA and SQIVND (reference sequence).

This CDR3 reads CASSLARNQPQHF. CDR3 sequence (DNA): TGTGCCAGCAGTTTAGCCAGAAATCAGCCCCAGCATTTT. The gene calls are TRBV27 and TRBJ1-5; D ambiguous. V was trimmed by 2 bases and J by 4 bases, leaving 6 bases between them. The CDR3 contains 13 residues. CDR1 is MNHEY and CDR2 is SMNVEV in the germline V gene (reference sequence).

This clone was observed once. The rearrangement joins TRBV4-2 to TRBJ1-4; D call uncertain. This CDR3 is built from 18 residues. V was clipped by 1 base and J by 1 base, with 16 bases between them. The germline CDR1 and CDR2 sequences are LGHNA and YNFKEQ. The CDR3 is CASSQGRAFSGTNEKLFF. In DNA form, the CDR3 reads TGTGCCAGCAGCCAAGGGCGGGCTTTTAGTGGAACTAATGAAAAACTGTTTTTT.

V gene TRBV2 combines with J gene TRBJ2-7, with a tentative D call TRBD1 (7 bases). This CDR3 contains 16 residues. Germline CDR1 reads SNHLY; CDR2 reads FYNNEI. V lost 8 bases and J 0 bases, leaving 20 bases between the germline ends. The CDR3 nucleotides read TGTGCCAGCCTGCGGGGTCAGACAGGGAGCTCCTACGAGCAGTACTTC. It codes for CASLRGQTGSSYEQYF. Combining the CDR3 with reference TRBV2 and TRBJ2-7 gives the whole variable domain EPEVTQTPSHQVTQMGQEVILRCVPISNHLYFYWYRQILGQKVEFLVSFYNNEISEKSEIFDDQFSVERPDGSNFTLKIRSTKLEDSAMYFCASLRGQTGSSYEQYFGPGTRLTVT.

This clone turned up a few times. This chain joins TRBV9 and TRBJ1-2; 9 bases fit TRBD1. Losses at the gene ends were 3 bases for V and 6 bases for J; bases not matched to a gene: 0. Germline-derived CDR1 and CDR2 are SGDLS and YYNGEE. The CDR3 loop spans 12 amino acids. The CDR3 sequence: CASSGTGDGYTF. CDR3 in DNA: TGTGCCAGCAGCGGGACAGGGGATGGCTACACCTTC.